The T cell receptor beta chain under discussion was sequenced for a study of monozygotic twins with inflammatory bowel disease. UMIs that had a 6-nucleotide sample barcode were put in using template switching. The cDNA of both the TCRalpha and TCRbeta chains was subjected to two nested PCRs of around 15 and 9 cycles. TCRdb reprocessed the 5' RACE reads and keeps a single row for each CDR3 protein, giving no DNA. This sample lists some 89,000 distinct CDR3 sequences; its ten largest clones have around 7%. The CDR3 has 17 amino acids. CDR1 and CDR2 (germline): SGHVS, FNYEAQ. Sequencing was performed on blood. The TCR sequence derives from a human donor with ulcerative colitis or Crohn's disease, or a healthy co-twin of an affected twin (not recorded which). The chain uses TRBV7-6 and TRBJ2-1; lacking DNA, the TRBD2 call made by TCRdb goes unchecked. The CDR3: CASSPVTLLAGGHEQFF.